The 25 T cell receptor beta chains in this list originate from one sample, sequenced in a study of shared clonotypes between healthy human individuals. Measured with immunoSEQ multiplex PCR; TCRdb has only the in-frame clones, and not every one. The data contain roughly 2 million clones, 90% to 96% of them singletons. The sequenced material came from naive CD4+ T cells sorted from blood. The subset: CD45RA+ positively selected. The source is a young man in good health.

V usage is TRBV5-1 and J usage is TRBJ2-5; 9 positions match TRBD2. The CDR3 covers 16 residues. The junction had 8 bases not matched to a gene; V was cut back by 4 bases and J by 1 base. Per germline, CDR1 SGHRS and CDR2 YFSETQ. CDR3 sequence reads: CASSLGLAVLQETQYF. The CDR3 nucleotides are TGCGCCAGCAGCCTGGGACTAGCAGTCCTCCAAGAGACCCAGTACTTC.

This clone was found once. This chain uses TRBV6-6 with TRBJ1-1; TRBD1 might be the D (5 bases). This CDR3 contains 11 residues. In germline, CDR1 is MNHNY, CDR2 SVGAGI (reference sequence). The ends were cut back, 4 bases at V and 8 bases at J, with 8 bases in the middle. For the CDR3, the DNA is TGTGCCAGCAGTTGGGACCGGGAAGCTTTCTTT. Translated, it gives CASSWDREAFF.

The chain recombines TRBV6-1 with TRBJ2-2; D is uncertain. Deletions cut 0 bases from V and 1 base from J, with 12 bases between. This CDR3 has 17 residues. CDR1 and CDR2 (germline): MNHNS, SASEGT. The CDR3 nucleotides are TGTGCCAGCAGTGAAGCGAATGGGGTAGGGAACACCGGGGAGCTGTTTTTT. Translating gives CASSEANGVGNTGELFF.

The rearrangement uses TRBV6-5 and TRBJ2-2; TRBD1 is a possible D gene (6 bases). Trimming took 6 bases from V and 5 from J, leaving 10 bases between them. Germline V gene lookup returns CDR1 MNHEY and CDR2 SVGAGI. The CDR3 loop spans 13 amino acids. The CDR3 DNA reads TGTGCCAGCAGGCTACAGGGAACCGGGGAGCTGTTTTTT. This gives the protein CASRLQGTGELFF.

With regard to this clone: The same CDR3 arises from other DNA sequences in this sample as well. The genes are TRBV5-6 and TRBJ2-3; TRBD1 is a possible D gene (5 bases). Germline values: CDR1 SGHDT, CDR2 YYEEEE. The CDR3 runs 14 residues. Trimming removed 1 base from V and 1 base from J, with 7 bases in between. CDR3 residues: CASSLQGGTDTQYF. The CDR3 DNA is TGTGCCAGCAGCTTGCAAGGGGGCACAGATACGCAGTATTTT.

The chain links TRBV2 to TRBJ2-2, with 10 bases matching TRBD1. CDR1 is SNHLY and CDR2 is FYNNEI in the germline V gene. The V segment lost 8 bases and the J segment 5 bases; nucleotides outside the gene matches: 2. The CDR3 is 13 residues long. CDR3 sequence reads: CASGQGVTGELFF. The CDR3 coding sequence is TGTGCCAGCGGACAGGGGGTGACCGGGGAGCTGTTTTTT.

The rearrangement joins TRBV9 to TRBJ2-1; D tentatively reads TRBD1 or TRBD2 (7 bases each). The CDR3 has 19 amino acids. The germline V and J ends were trimmed by 4 bases and 8 bases, with 31 bases remaining between them. CDR1 and CDR2 (germline): SGDLS, YYNGEE. Here the CDR3 reads CASSPGGGTWRDSMYEQFF. CDR3 sequence (DNA): TGTGCCAGCAGCCCAGGGGGGGGAACTTGGCGGGATTCTATGTATGAGCAGTTCTTC.

This CDR3 is CASSSLGLNGYTF. DNA of the CDR3: TGTGCCAGCAGCTCCCTAGGACTTAATGGCTACACCTTC. The chain joins TRBV14 to TRBJ1-2; D is uncertain. This CDR3 contains 13 residues. Trimming took off 5 bases at V and 6 bases at J, with 13 bases between the two ends. CDR1 and CDR2 from the germline V gene are SGHDN and FVKESK.

V usage is TRBV28 and J usage is TRBJ1-6, with 10 bases identical to TRBD1. With V trimmed by 7 bases and J by 12 bases, 6 bases remained unmatched. This CDR3 has 13 amino acids. Germline-derived CDR1 and CDR2 are MDHEN and SYDVKM. The CDR3 protein is CASMGTGALPLHF. The CDR3 DNA follows: TGTGCCAGCATGGGGACAGGGGCCTTACCCCTCCACTTT.

For this clone: A read error may produce the germline difference seen at one junction end. The V call is TRBV19, the J call TRBJ2-7, with D perhaps matching TRBD1 (6 bases). Germline V gene sequence: CDR1 LNHDA, CDR2 SQIVND (reference sequence). The CDR3 runs 12 residues. CDR3 DNA sequence: TGTGCCAGTAGTACCCGACAGGAACGACCCCACTTC. Protein product: CASSTRQERPHF.

This clone was detected only once. The chain carries TRBV10-3 and TRBJ1-1; perhaps TRBD1 as D (5 bases). Trimming cost V 4 bases and J 0 bases, with 15 bases left between them. CDR1 is ENHRY, CDR2 SYGVKD, per germline. CDR3 length: 16 residues. The DNA for the CDR3 is TGTGCCATCAGTGGTCAGGGAGAGGCTATGAACACTGAAGCTTTCTTT. This encodes CAISGQGEAMNTEAFF.

The rearrangement uses TRBV12-5 and TRBJ2-1, with 11 bases identical to TRBD2. Germline loops: CDR1 LGHNT, CDR2 FRNRAP. Trimming took 6 bases from V and 0 from J; bases not matched to a gene: 7. The CDR3 has 17 residues. As DNA, the CDR3 is TGTGCTAGTGGCTTACTAGCGGGGGAGCACTCCTACAATGAGCAGTTCTTC. Translation gives CASGLLAGEHSYNEQFF.

The chain couples TRBV9 to TRBJ2-4; 9 bases line up with TRBD2. The CDR3 is 13 residues long. J lost 9 bases, V lost 8 bases, and 9 bases had no gene match. Germline values: CDR1 SGDLS, CDR2 YYNGEE. This CDR3 reads CARREFSGSIQYF. DNA of the CDR3: TGTGCCAGGCGCGAGTTTAGCGGGAGCATTCAGTACTTC.

This chain uses TRBV29-1 with TRBJ2-7; TRBD1 agrees at 9 bases. CDR1 and CDR2 from the germline V gene are SQVTM and ANQGSEA. The CDR3 has 15 amino acids. J lost 4 bases, V lost 5 bases, and 12 bases had no gene match. The CDR3 DNA reads TGCAGCGTTCAGCCCACCGGGACAGGGTCTTACGAGCAGTACTTC. Protein sequence: CSVQPTGTGSYEQYF.

This chain joins TRBV4-3 and TRBJ1-2; D gene unclear. Germline-derived CDR1 and CDR2 are LGHNA and YSLEER. This CDR3 is 16 amino acids long. V was pared by 0 bases and J by 0 bases, with 11 bases between. DNA for the CDR3: TGCGCCAGCAGCCAAGAGCCCGGAATAGCTAACTATGGCTACACCTTC. It translates to CASSQEPGIANYGYTF.

The rearrangement joins TRBV5-1 to TRBJ2-7, with a tentative D call TRBD2 (5 bases). The CDR3 covers 15 residues. CDR1 and CDR2 (germline): SGHRS, YFSETQ. V lost 6 bases and J 0 bases, leaving 16 bases between the germline ends. DNA for the CDR3: TGCGCCAGCACCAGATCCCCAGCGGACTCCTACGAGCAGTACTTC. Protein sequence: CASTRSPADSYEQYF.

In the case of this clone: This CDR3 is also generated by other DNA sequences in the sample. The genes are TRBV5-4 and TRBJ1-3; TRBD1 is a possible D gene (5 bases). In germline, CDR1 is SGHNT, CDR2 YYREEE (reference sequence). This CDR3 contains 14 residues. Trimming removed 1 base from V and 2 bases from J, with 7 bases in between. The CDR3 nucleotides read TGTGCCAGCAGCTTGCGGGGGGCTGGAAACACCATATATTTT. It encodes CASSLRGAGNTIYF.

The V call is TRBV19, the J call TRBJ2-5; 9 positions match TRBD1. The V gene end was trimmed by 4 bases and the J gene end by 2 bases; junction bases not matched to a gene: 2. Germline CDR1 and CDR2: LNHDA and SQIVND (reference sequence). The CDR3 loop spans 14 amino acids. The CDR3: CASSKTGGQETQYF. CDR3 DNA: TGTGCCAGTAGTAAGACAGGGGGACAAGAGACCCAGTACTTC.

This rearrangement joins TRBV25-1 to TRBJ2-4; D remains unclear. This CDR3 has 14 residues. Germline V gene lookup returns CDR1 MGHDK and CDR2 SYGVNS. V lost 2 bases to trimming and J lost 7 bases, with 12 bases between them. In DNA, the CDR3 is TGTGCCAGCAGTGAAATTGGGCAAGGTAACATTCAGTACTTC. Amino acids: CASSEIGQGNIQYF.

The J gene is TRBJ2-2, the V gene TRBV18; 10 nucleotides agree with TRBD1. The CDR3 runs to 16 residues. CDR1 and CDR2 (germline): KGHSH, LQKENI. Trimming took 1 base from V and 6 from J; bases not matched to a gene: 5. DNA of the CDR3: TGTGCCAGCTCACCACGGACAGGGGGTGATGCCGGGGAGCTGTTTTTT. This encodes CASSPRTGGDAGELFF.

CDR3 sequence reads: CASSVIGTGGYEQYF. CDR3 sequence (DNA): TGTGCCAGCAGCGTAATAGGGACAGGGGGCTACGAGCAGTACTTC. V gene TRBV9 combines with J gene TRBJ2-7; 11 positions agree with TRBD1. The CDR3 totals 15 residues. Germline CDR1 reads SGDLS; CDR2 reads YYNGEE. Trimming removed 1 base from V and 3 bases from J; junction bases left unmatched: 3.

The CDR3 bases are TGTGCCAGCAGTGAATATTACAATACCGGGGAGCTGTTTTTT. Encoded protein: CASSEYYNTGELFF. The chain employs TRBV6-1 and TRBJ2-2; D unclear. Trimming removed 2 bases at V and 5 bases at J, with 9 bases between. The germline CDR1 and CDR2 sequences are MNHNS and SASEGT. The CDR3 length is 14 residues.

The chain has TRBV7-2 and TRBJ1-2; 10 bases align to TRBD1. The CDR3 totals 14 residues. CDR1 and CDR2 (germline): SGHTA, FQGNSA. The junction had 2 bases not matched to a gene; V was cut back by 1 base and J by 6 bases. The CDR3 sequence is CASSLGQGADGYTF. CDR3 DNA sequence: TGTGCCAGCAGCTTAGGACAGGGGGCGGATGGCTACACCTTC.

The chain uses TRBV4-1 and TRBJ1-4; perhaps TRBD1 as D (6 bases). V lost 0 bases and J lost 4, with 24 bases in between. This CDR3 contains 20 residues. Germline V lookup: CDR1 MGHRA, CDR2 YSYEKL. CDR3 amino acids: CASSQEEISGTLSSNEKLFF. The CDR3 DNA is TGCGCCAGCAGCCAAGAAGAGATTTCCGGGACACTCTCTAGTAATGAAAAACTGTTTTTT.

This chain joins TRBV9 and TRBJ2-1; 10 bases are shared with TRBD2. The V segment lost 4 bases and the J segment 2 bases; nucleotides outside the gene matches: 9. Germline assignment: CDR1 SGDLS and CDR2 YYNGEE. The CDR3 sequence is 17 residues long. The CDR3 region is CASSPRTSGQTYNEQFF. The CDR3 DNA sequence: TGTGCCAGCAGCCCCAGGACTAGCGGCCAAACCTACAATGAGCAGTTCTTC.